This T cell receptor (beta chain) derives from a study of T cells in Graves' hyperthyroidism and ophthalmopathy. Exclusion of patients followed from uncontrolled infection, other autoimmune disease, pregnancy or lactation. The study collected blood at first hyperthyroidism diagnosis, before any ophthalmopathy symptoms arose. Amplification of TCR beta CDR3 regions used RNA as the template. When the TCR CDR3 underwent first-round RT-PCR, the HTBI primer set was used. TCRdb itself ran the multiplex PCR reads through MiXCR, one entry per CDR3 protein. The sample includes fewer than 450,000 distinct CDR3 sequences, roughly a sixth of them seen just once. Study-level results: A median approximately 6.8 months before onset, the model predicted ophthalmopathy.

This clonotype has more than one count but fewer than ten. The antigen remains undetermined. The germline V gene has CDR1 SEHNR and CDR2 FQNEAQ (reference sequence). The V end was cut by 4 bases, the J end by 8 bases, with 14 bases between. The CDR3 loop spans 13 amino acids. This TCR derives from a woman aged 25 to 39 with Graves' hyperthyroidism that later progressed to Graves' ophthalmopathy. The source material was blood. V gene TRBV7-9 combines with J gene TRBJ1-1; no definite D call. CDR3: CASSSPGTTEAFF. For the CDR3, the DNA is TGTGCCAGCAGCTCACCAGGAACCACAGAAGCTTTCTTT.